This is a list of T cell receptor beta chains from one sample in a study of identical twins. Via MiXCR, TCRdb re-called the 5' RACE reads, giving one row per CDR3 protein. The sample carries hundreds of thousands of distinct CDR3 sequences, 6% to 9% recorded once. This same sample was also taken into another study, of yellow fever vaccine responses in identical twins.

Sequencing used memory (CD45RO+) T cells sorted from blood. Every receptor here comes from a woman aged 18-29 years in good health. The CDR3 runs from the conserved cysteine through the conserved F or W. The D gene is left open where the match is weak. A row's size may be missing; if present it is once, few, many or a size class.

abundance | j_gene | d_gene | v_gene | CDR3aa | CDR3nt
few | TRBJ1-3 | . | TRBV29-1 | CSAQGGGKGNTIYF | TGCAGCGCCCAAGGTGGGGGAAAAGGAAACACCATATATTTT
few | TRBJ1-3 | . | TRBV20-1 | CSARDETNPGNTIYF | TGCAGTGCTAGAGATGAGACAAACCCTGGAAACACCATATATTTT
. | TRBJ2-5 | TRBD2 | TRBV20-1 | CSARDTSGQETRYF | TGCAGTGCTAGAGACACTAGCGGCCAAGAGACCCGGTACTTC
. | TRBJ2-3 | . | TRBV24-1 | CATSDYAEGGTDTQYF | TGTGCCACCAGTGATTACGCGGAGGGCGGCACAGATACGCAGTATTTT
few | TRBJ2-3 | . | TRBV4-3 | CASSPRVGDTQYF | TGCGCCAGCAGCCCCCGCGTGGGAGATACGCAGTATTTT
. | TRBJ2-3 | TRBD1 | TRBV27 | CASSRTGGAYTQYF | TGTGCCAGCAGTCGGACAGGGGGCGCGTATACGCAGTATTTT
. | TRBJ1-5 | . | TRBV20-1 | CSARDGASQPQHF | TGCAGTGCTAGAGACGGCGCCAGCCAGCCCCAGCATTTT
. | TRBJ2-5 | TRBD1 | TRBV19 | CASSTLGQGMETQYF | TGTGCCAGTAGTACCCTCGGACAGGGGATGGAGACCCAGTACTTC
many | TRBJ2-7 | . | TRBV3-1 | CASRAGGSYEQYF | TGTGCCAGCAGGGCAGGGGGGTCCTACGAGCAGTACTTC
many | TRBJ1-2 | TRBD1 | TRBV2 | CASNLGQGYGYTF | TGTGCCAGCAACCTCGGACAGGGCTATGGCTACACCTTC
many | TRBJ1-5 | . | TRBV20-1 | CSASSRLNSNQPQHF | TGCAGTGCTAGTTCCAGGCTCAACAGCAATCAGCCCCAGCATTTT
. | TRBJ2-5 | . | TRBV11-2 | CASSLAPTGGQETQYF | TGTGCCAGCAGCTTAGCCCCAACGGGTGGGCAAGAGACCCAGTACTTC
few | TRBJ2-5 | . | TRBV2 | CASSGGRMAWETQYF | TGTGCCAGCAGTGGGGGACGTATGGCGTGGGAGACCCAGTACTTC
few | TRBJ2-3 | . | TRBV19 | CASSIGGRTDTQYF | TGTGCCAGTAGTATTGGGGGGAGGACAGATACGCAGTATTTT
few | TRBJ2-7 | . | TRBV21-1 | CANRDRGPYEQYF | TGTGCCAACCGGGACAGGGGGCCCTACGAGCAGTACTTC
. | TRBJ2-3 | TRBD2 | TRBV19 | CASTHRLAGVNTDTQYF | TGTGCCAGTACCCATCGCCTAGCGGGGGTTAACACAGATACGCAGTATTTT
many | TRBJ1-1 | . | TRBV28 | CASSPPKQGRGEAFF | TGTGCCAGCAGCCCCCCGAAACAGGGCCGGGGTGAAGCTTTCTTT
many | TRBJ1-5 | TRBD1 | TRBV10-3 | CAISTDRGGQPQHF | TGTGCCATCAGCACGGACAGGGGGGGACAGCCCCAGCATTTT
many | TRBJ1-1 | . | TRBV28 | CASIQSGRLNTEAFF | TGTGCCAGTATACAGTCGGGACGGTTGAACACTGAAGCTTTCTTT
many | TRBJ2-7 | . | TRBV6-2/TRBV6-3 | CASSIGSAGEQYF | TGTGCCAGCAGCATCGGGAGCGCTGGGGAGCAGTACTTC
many | TRBJ1-1 | . | TRBV12-3/TRBV12-4 | CASSLGGRSTEAFF | TGTGCCAGCAGTTTGGGGGGCCGGAGCACTGAAGCTTTCTTT
few | TRBJ1-6 | . | TRBV11-2 | CASSLVGNSPLHF | TGTGCCAGCAGCTTAGTGGGGAATTCACCCCTCCACTTT
few | TRBJ2-3 | TRBD1 | TRBV20-1 | CSARDETGRYGDTQYF | TGCAGTGCTAGAGACGAGACAGGGCGATATGGAGATACGCAGTATTTT
many | TRBJ1-1 | . | TRBV6-2/TRBV6-3 | CASSYLEMNTEAFF | TGTGCCAGCAGTTATTTGGAGATGAACACTGAAGCTTTCTTT
. | TRBJ2-3 | . | TRBV25-1 | CASSYRDRVADTQYF | TGTGCCAGCAGTTACCGGGACCGTGTCGCAGATACGCAGTATTTT
. | TRBJ2-2 | . | TRBV12-3/TRBV12-4 | CASSLSKGGSSRTGELFF | TGTGCCAGCAGTCTGTCCAAGGGGGGGTCATCGAGAACCGGGGAGCTGTTTTTT
many | TRBJ2-6 | . | TRBV5-1 | CASSSQGSGANVLTF | TGCGCCAGCAGTTCTCAGGGCTCCGGGGCCAACGTCCTGACTTTC
. | TRBJ2-1 | TRBD2 | TRBV10-3 | CAISESLAGGVNEQFF | TGTGCCATCAGTGAGTCGTTGGCGGGAGGTGTGAATGAGCAGTTCTTC
many | TRBJ1-2 | TRBD1 | TRBV18 | CASSSGQGANYGYTF | TGTGCCAGCTCATCAGGACAGGGGGCCAACTATGGCTACACCTTC
few | TRBJ1-2 | TRBD1 | TRBV6-5 | CASRSTGDGYTF | TGTGCCAGCAGATCGACAGGGGATGGCTACACCTTC
. | TRBJ2-6 | . | TRBV19 | CASSMVGAGANVLTF | TGTGCCAGTAGTATGGTAGGGGCTGGGGCCAACGTCCTGACTTTC
many | TRBJ2-7 | TRBD1 | TRBV29-1 | CSVEGLGQGAYEQYF | TGCAGCGTTGAAGGTTTAGGACAGGGGGCGTACGAGCAGTACTTC
. | TRBJ2-7 | TRBD1 | TRBV7-2 | CASSLTGQGVWSYEQYF | TGTGCCAGCAGCTTAACGGGACAGGGTGTTTGGTCCTACGAGCAGTACTTC
few | TRBJ1-5 | . | TRBV27 | CASSQKRFQPQHF | TGTGCCAGCAGCCAGAAGAGGTTCCAGCCCCAGCATTTT
. | TRBJ2-3 | TRBD2 | TRBV27 | CASSFETGGPDTQYF | TGTGCCAGCAGTTTTGAGACGGGGGGGCCAGATACGCAGTATTTT
few | TRBJ2-5 | . | TRBV11-2 | CASSLGGVGHQETQYF | TGTGCCAGCAGCTTAGGAGGGGTAGGGCACCAAGAGACCCAGTACTTC
. | TRBJ1-3 | TRBD1 | TRBV10-1 | CASPEVDRGNVVLGNTIYF | TGCGCCAGCCCCGAGGTGGACAGGGGTAATGTAGTCTTAGGAAACACCATATATTTT
few | TRBJ1-1 | . | TRBV6-4 | CASSVRVNTEAFF | TGTGCCAGCAGTGTTCGGGTGAACACTGAAGCTTTCTTT
many | TRBJ1-4 | . | TRBV11-2 | CASRGMGRNEKLFF | TGTGCCAGCAGAGGGATGGGCCGTAATGAAAAACTGTTTTTT
few | TRBJ2-7 | . | TRBV5-1 | CASSLAGARLEQYF | TGCGCCAGCAGCTTGGCGGGAGCCCGCCTGGAGCAGTACTTC